Presented here are 8 T cell receptor beta chains from one specimen sequenced in a study of blood T cell repertoires in COVID-19 (dated by TCRdb to 2018 to 2020). The protocol used for the library was the immunoSEQ multiplex PCR assay. TCRdb took over this immuneACCESS table, retaining in-frame rearrangements with V and J assigned. Such tables are incomplete; in checked studies, under half of the missing clones stem from an unresolved V gene, and the remainder is unexplained. The sample yields fewer than 200,000 clones; around 87% were counted once. The ten largest clones take up around 2.7% of the sample. The sequencing input was peripheral blood. Receptor source: a man aged 35 to 55 with active or convalescent COVID-19.

The rearrangement links TRBV15 to TRBJ2-7, with TRBD2 as a possible D gene (6 bases). Trimming stripped 1 base from V and 3 bases from J, with 10 bases between. Germline V gene data show CDR1 as LNHNV and CDR2 as YYDKDF (reference sequence). This CDR3 has 14 residues. This CDR3 reads CATSRGEVGYEQYF. The CDR3 DNA reads TGTGCCACCAGCAGAGGGGAGGTAGGCTACGAGCAGTACTTC.

This clone was detected once. This sequence joins TRBV30 and TRBJ2-5; 9 nucleotides align to TRBD2. Germline V CDR1 and CDR2: GTSNPN, SVGIG (reference sequence). V lost 0 bases and J lost 3; bases outside the gene matches: 8. The CDR3 runs to 16 residues. The CDR3 region has the DNA TGTGCCTGGAGTGTAGAACCCCCTAGCGGGGAAGAGACCCAGTACTTC. Protein sequence: CAWSVEPPSGEETQYF.

This chain joins TRBV21-1 and TRBJ2-7; the table's D call, TRBD2, was not checked against the DNA. TRBV21-1 is tagged as a pseudogene. CDR3 size: 10 residues. The CDR3 here is CASSKERRNV. The CDR3 nucleotides are TGTGCCAGCAGCAAAGAGCGTAGAAATGTC.

This chain joins TRBV9 and TRBJ1-6; 7 nucleotides align to TRBD1. Germline CDR1 is SGDLS and CDR2 is YYNGEE. The ends lost 3 bases at V and 7 bases at J; junction bases unmatched: 10. This CDR3 is built from 16 residues. The CDR3: CASSEGAPKGNSPLHF. The CDR3 nucleotides read TGTGCCAGCAGCGAGGGGGCCCCCAAGGGGAATTCACCCCTCCACTTT.

The J gene is TRBJ1-2, the V gene TRBV6-6; 11 nucleotides match TRBD1. The CDR3 runs 15 residues. Germline CDR1 and CDR2: MNHNY and SVGAGI (reference sequence). V lost 2 bases and J lost 10; bases outside the gene matches: 9. The CDR3 coding sequence is TGTGCCAGCAGTTACGGGGGGGACAGGGGGAGCGCCTACACCTTC. Translation gives CASSYGGDRGSAYTF.

The V and J genes are TRBV15 and TRBJ2-3; 11 positions agree with TRBD2. Germline loops: CDR1 LNHNV, CDR2 YYDKDF (reference sequence). The CDR3 contains 17 residues. The V segment lost 1 base and the J segment 5 bases; nucleotides outside the gene matches: 8. CDR3 region: CATSRGGSGGAIDTQYF. The CDR3 DNA follows: TGTGCCACCAGCAGAGGTGGTAGCGGGGGGGCGATAGATACGCAGTATTTT.

This rearrangement joins TRBV4-1 to TRBJ1-2, with a possible D match to TRBD1 (6 bases). V was cut by 0 bases and J by 3 bases, with 11 bases left in between. The CDR3 is made up of 15 amino acids. Germline V CDR1 and CDR2: MGHRA, YSYEKL. Here the CDR3 DNA reads TGCGCCAGCAGCCAAGAATGGGGGGGCTACTATGGCTACACCTTC. Amino acid sequence: CASSQEWGGYYGYTF.

CDR3 protein: CASRGPPGEQYF. Here the CDR3 DNA reads TGTGCCAGCAGGGGGCCTCCTGGCGAGCAGTACTTC. V and J are TRBV6-5 and TRBJ2-7, with D perhaps TRBD1 (5 bases). CDR3 length: 12 amino acids. Germline assignment: CDR1 MNHEY and CDR2 SVGAGI. V was shortened by 6 bases and J by 6 bases, with 12 bases between the two germline ends.